The 31 T cell receptor beta chains reported below all come from one sample, sequenced in a study of T cell responses to AZD1222 COVID-19 vaccine (dated by TCRdb to about 2021). Library method: the immunoSEQ multiplex PCR assay. Sourced from immuneACCESS, this table was stored by TCRdb with only in-frame sequences that have V and J called. A share of the clones is absent; for the studies checked, an unresolved V gene accounts for under half, and the remainder has no known explanation. The sample data list about 120,000 clones, and roughly 87% of these were observed just once. The top ten clonotypes cover 7.5% of the sample. What this sample's time point label stands for: baseline before first vaccination. The material sequenced was peripheral blood, taken on day 0 of AZD1222 vaccination. These receptor sequences come from an adult in good health.

The V and J genes are TRBV4-1 and TRBJ2-7; weak D call: TRBD2 (5 bases). V was cut by 3 bases and J by 2 bases, with 8 bases left in between. This CDR3 contains 13 residues. Per the germline V gene, CDR1 is MGHRA and CDR2 is YSYEKL. The CDR3 sequence: CASSQRATYEQYF. The DNA for the CDR3 is TGCGCCAGCAGCCAGCGGGCCACCTACGAGCAGTACTTC.

The chain joins TRBV5-6 to TRBJ2-7, with 10 bases lining up with TRBD1. Germline CDR1 reads SGHDT; CDR2 reads YYEEEE. J was trimmed by 3 bases and V by 5 bases; bases with no gene match: 8. The CDR3 is 15 amino acids. The CDR3 sequence is CASSNFRDRGYEQYF. In DNA, the CDR3 is TGTGCCAGCAGTAATTTCCGGGACAGGGGCTACGAGCAGTACTTC.

The genes are TRBV3-1 (or the pseudogene TRBV3-2) and TRBJ1-2; D uncertain. This CDR3 spans 13 amino acids. The V end lost 1 base, the J end lost 8 bases, and 11 bases lay between the germline ends. The germline gives CDR1 LGHDT, CDR2 YNNKEL (reference sequence). In DNA form, the CDR3 reads TGTGCCAGCAGCCAAGTACCTCCGAACGGCTACACCTTC. Translation: CASSQVPPNGYTF.

The V gene is TRBV6-5, the J gene TRBJ1-1; D is unresolved. V was shortened by 6 bases and J by 1 base, with 6 bases between the two germline ends. Germline CDR1 is MNHEY and CDR2 is SVGAGI. The CDR3 length is 12 residues. The CDR3 coding sequence is TGTGCCAGCAGGGCAGGGAACACTGAAGCTTTCTTT. Translated: CASRAGNTEAFF.

This clone showed up just once. V and J are TRBV6-6 and TRBJ2-7; D tentatively fits TRBD1 or TRBD2 (5 bases each). Trimming stripped 7 bases from V and 5 bases from J, with 15 bases between. Germline V gives CDR1 MNHNY, CDR2 SVGAGI (reference sequence). The CDR3 is 13 amino acids. As DNA, the CDR3 is TGTGCCAGCACCACCGGGGCAGTCGACGAGCAGTACTTC. Translated, it gives CASTTGAVDEQYF.

The rearrangement uses TRBV15 and TRBJ1-2; no clear D. This CDR3 comprises 12 residues. Germline-derived CDR1 and CDR2 are LNHNV and YYDKDF (reference sequence). The V end lost 3 bases, the J end lost 4 bases, and 6 bases lay between the germline ends. CDR3 residues: CATSRTGYGYTF. CDR3 nucleotides: TGTGCCACCAGCAGGACGGGCTATGGCTACACCTTC.

The V call is TRBV10-1, the J call TRBJ2-3; D not certain. The CDR3 has 13 amino acids. Trimming removed 8 bases at V and 9 bases at J, with 18 bases between. Germline CDR1 WNHNN, CDR2 SYGVQD (reference sequence). The CDR3, as DNA: TGCGCCAGCCCAAGCGACAAGGCTCGGACGCAGTATTTT. This translates into CASPSDKARTQYF.

Here the CDR3 DNA reads TGTGCCAGCAGCGGGGTGGATGAAAAACTGTTTTTT. Translating gives CASSGVDEKLFF. This sequence joins TRBV9 and TRBJ1-4; D not resolved. The germline CDR1 and CDR2 sequences are SGDLS and YYNGEE. V gave up 3 bases and J gave up 6 bases, with 6 bases separating them. The CDR3 sequence is 12 residues long. Using reference TRBV9 and TRBJ1-4 for the parts outside the CDR3, the full variable domain is DSGVTQTPKHLITATGQRVTLRCSPRSGDLSVYWYQQSLDQGLQFLIQYYNGEERAKGNILERFSAQQFPDLHSELNLSSLELGDSALYFCASSGVDEKLFFGSGTQLSVL.

The chain couples TRBV28 to TRBJ2-6; TRBD1 matches 7 bases. After removal of 4 bases from V and 4 bases from J, the junction contained 4 bases not matched to a gene. The CDR3 runs 15 residues. Germline V gives CDR1 MDHEN, CDR2 SYDVKM. The CDR3 loop is CASSSTGPGANVLTF. The CDR3 coding sequence is TGTGCCAGCAGTTCGACAGGGCCGGGGGCCAACGTCCTGACTTTC. Full variable domain (outside the CDR3, taken from reference TRBV28 and TRBJ2-6): DVKVTQSSRYLVKRTGEKVFLECVQDMDHENMFWYRQDPGLGLRLIYFSYDVKMKEKGDIPEGYSVSREKKERFSLILESASTNQTSMYLCASSSTGPGANVLTFGAGSRLTVL.

The V gene is TRBV30, the J gene TRBJ1-3, with D possibly being TRBD1 (5 bases). The CDR3 sequence is 16 residues long. Between the trimmed V and J ends, which lost 5 bases and 0 bases, there was a span of 17 bases. Germline-derived CDR1 and CDR2 are GTSNPN and SVGIG (reference sequence). CDR3 in amino acids: CAWHSKGLNSGNTIYF. CDR3 nucleotides: TGTGCCTGGCATAGCAAGGGACTCAACTCTGGAAACACCATATATTTT.

The J gene is TRBJ1-4, the V gene TRBV28; D perhaps matches TRBD1 (6 bases). Between the trimmed V and J ends, which lost 9 bases and 7 bases, there was a span of 12 bases. Germline CDR1 reads MDHEN; CDR2 reads SYDVKM. The CDR3 consists of 12 residues. As DNA, the CDR3 is TGTGCCAGTAACAGGGAGAGTGAAAAACTGTTTTTT. Protein: CASNRESEKLFF.

The chain uses TRBV19 and TRBJ2-7; TRBD2 matches at 7 bases. Germline CDR1 is LNHDA and CDR2 is SQIVND (reference sequence). V was clipped by 1 base and J by 2 bases; unmatched bases: 11. The CDR3 totals 17 residues. The CDR3 DNA is TGTGCCAGTAGTATAGCTGCTAGCGGCGAGATTCCCTACGAGCAGTACTTC. Translation gives CASSIAASGEIPYEQYF.

The J gene is TRBJ1-5, the V gene TRBV19; a possible D gene is TRBD1 (5 bases). Trimming cost V 2 bases and J 2 bases, with 16 bases left between them. This CDR3 is built from 17 residues. Per the germline V gene, CDR1 is LNHDA and CDR2 is SQIVND (reference sequence). The CDR3 nucleotides read TGTGCCAGTAGTATATGGGGCTCCCCTGAGGGCAATCAGCCCCAGCATTTT. Translated, it gives CASSIWGSPEGNQPQHF.

This chain joins TRBV19 and TRBJ1-5; 7 positions match TRBD1. The V gene's germline CDR1 is LNHDA and CDR2 SQIVND (reference sequence). Trimming took 5 bases from V and 7 from J; bases not matched to a gene: 8. The CDR3 contains 14 residues. CDR3 in amino acids: CASSESGGKQPQHF. CDR3 bases: TGTGCCAGTAGTGAATCAGGGGGGAAACAGCCCCAGCATTTT. The whole variable domain, filled in from reference TRBV19 and TRBJ1-5, reads DGGITQSPKYLFRKEGQNVTLSCEQNLNHDAMYWYRQDPGQGLRLIYYSQIVNDFQKGDIAEGYSVSREKKESFPLTVTSAQKNPTAFYLCASSESGGKQPQHFGDGTRLSIL.

The V and J genes are TRBV9 and TRBJ1-1, with no clear D. Trimming left V 5 bases short and J 0 bases short, with 8 bases between. From germline, CDR1 is SGDLS and CDR2 YYNGEE. The CDR3 has 13 amino acids. CDR3 in DNA: TGTGCCAGCAGGGATGAGGTGAACACTGAAGCTTTCTTT. Its protein is CASRDEVNTEAFF. Based on the CDR3 plus reference TRBV9 and TRBJ1-1, the full variable domain is DSGVTQTPKHLITATGQRVTLRCSPRSGDLSVYWYQQSLDQGLQFLIQYYNGEERAKGNILERFSAQQFPDLHSELNLSSLELGDSALYFCASRDEVNTEAFFGQGTRLTVV.

V gene TRBV7-2 combines with J gene TRBJ2-5; 7 bases align to TRBD1. CDR1 and CDR2 from the germline V gene are SGHTA and FQGNSA. CDR3 length equals 15 residues. V dropped 2 bases and J dropped 3; count of bases not matched to a gene: 6. Here the CDR3 DNA reads TGTGCCAGCAGCTTAATGGGACAGAGGAAAGAGACCCAGTACTTC. Encoded protein: CASSLMGQRKETQYF.

The V gene is TRBV27, the J gene TRBJ2-7; 10 nucleotides line up with TRBD1. The V segment lost 8 bases and the J segment 6 bases; nucleotides outside the gene matches: 7. CDR3 length: 13 amino acids. Germline CDR1 MNHEY, CDR2 SMNVEV (reference sequence). CDR3 residues: CASQPGTGVEQYF. The CDR3 region has the DNA TGTGCCAGCCAACCCGGGACAGGGGTCGAGCAGTACTTC.

V usage is TRBV18 and J usage is TRBJ1-3; D unresolved. The V end was cut by 3 bases, the J end by 0 bases, with 6 bases between. Looked up from germline, CDR1 is KGHSH and CDR2 is LQKENI. This CDR3 has 14 residues. CDR3: CASSPEISGNTIYF. The CDR3, as DNA: TGTGCCAGCTCACCGGAAATCTCTGGAAACACCATATATTTT.

The chain uses TRBV14 and TRBJ1-4, with D possibly being TRBD1 (5 bases). The germline gives CDR1 SGHDN, CDR2 FVKESK. Trimming removed 0 bases at V and 3 bases at J, with 14 bases between. The CDR3 consists of 17 residues. CDR3 bases: TGTGCCAGCAGCCAAGATTCCTCCCGGGGGGCTAATGAAAAACTGTTTTTT. This encodes CASSQDSSRGANEKLFF.

The V call is TRBV4-1, the J call TRBJ1-2, with 9 bases fitting TRBD1. V lost 4 bases to trimming and J lost 6 bases; unmatched junction nucleotides: 12. This CDR3 has 16 amino acids. Germline V lookup: CDR1 MGHRA, CDR2 YSYEKL. The CDR3 is CASSPSPGQGGDGYTF. The CDR3 nucleotides are TGCGCCAGCAGCCCGAGCCCGGGACAGGGAGGGGATGGCTACACCTTC.

The chain carries TRBV28 and TRBJ2-1; D possibly corresponds to TRBD2 (6 bases). V was shortened by 3 bases and J by 5 bases, with 17 bases between the two germline ends. This CDR3 has 16 residues. Germline CDR1 reads MDHEN; CDR2 reads SYDVKM. This CDR3 is CASSFSWRESNNEQFF. The CDR3, as DNA: TGTGCCAGCAGTTTCTCTTGGAGGGAATCGAACAATGAGCAGTTCTTC.

The chain joins TRBV28 to TRBJ2-1, with 11 bases matching TRBD2. Germline V gives CDR1 MDHEN, CDR2 SYDVKM. V shed 5 bases and J 2 bases; nucleotides not matched to a gene: 11. This CDR3 contains 18 residues. CDR3 DNA: TGTGCCAGCAGTCCCTCAGGCATTAGCGGGAGGGCCTACAATGAGCAGTTCTTC. It codes for CASSPSGISGRAYNEQFF.

The chain recombines TRBV7-9 with TRBJ1-1; the match to TRBD1 covers 7 bases. J gave up 3 bases and V 3 bases, and 4 bases lay outside the gene matches. The CDR3 sequence is 14 residues long. CDR1 and CDR2 from the germline V gene are SEHNR and FQNEAQ (reference sequence). CDR3 sequence: CASSFRDRYTEAFF. In nucleotides, the CDR3 is TGTGCCAGCAGCTTCCGGGACAGATACACTGAAGCTTTCTTT. Filled out from reference TRBV7-9 and TRBJ1-1, the complete variable domain reads DTGVSQNPRHKITKRGQNVTFRCDPISEHNRLYWYRQTLGQGPEFLTYFQNEAQLEKSRLLSDRFSAERPKGSFSTLEIQRTEQGDSAMYLCASSFRDRYTEAFFGQGTRLTVV.

J is TRBJ1-6 and V is TRBV18; TRBD1 might be the D (5 bases). The CDR3 spans 14 residues. Trimming shortened V by 0 bases and J by 13 bases, and 13 bases separated the two germline ends. Germline CDR1 is KGHSH and CDR2 is LQKENI. CDR3 amino acids: CASSPPGGLEPLHF. CDR3 DNA: TGTGCCAGCTCACCACCGGGGGGACTGGAGCCCCTCCACTTT.

The chain carries TRBV11-1 and TRBJ2-3; D is unclear. Germline V gene lookup returns CDR1 SGHAT and CDR2 FQDESV (reference sequence). Trimming removed 4 bases from V and 2 bases from J, with 1 base in between. The CDR3 consists of 11 residues. DNA of the CDR3: TGTGCCAGCAGCTACACAGATACGCAGTATTTT. Protein: CASSYTDTQYF.

This chain connects TRBV24-1 to TRBJ1-3; D is ambiguous. V was pared by 3 bases and J by 0 bases, with 8 bases between. Germline V gene data show CDR1 as KGHDR and CDR2 as SFDVKD. This CDR3 region has 15 residues. CDR3 bases: TGTGCCACCAGTGATAGTGCTGGCTCTGGAAACACCATATATTTT. Translation: CATSDSAGSGNTIYF.

The chain uses TRBV6-5 and TRBJ1-2, with D uncertain. Germline V lookup: CDR1 MNHEY, CDR2 SVGAGI. With 2 bases removed from V and 2 bases from J, the gap between germline ends came to 6 bases. This CDR3 region has 13 residues. In DNA, the CDR3 is TGTGCCAGCAGTTACGGCAAGAACTATGGCTACACCTTC. Its translation is CASSYGKNYGYTF.

The rearrangement links TRBV18 to TRBJ2-2; D is ambiguous. CDR3 size: 14 residues. The germline CDR1 and CDR2 sequences are KGHSH and LQKENI. V was shortened by 0 bases and J by 3 bases, with 5 bases between the two germline ends. The CDR3 nucleotides read TGTGCCAGCTCACCACCGAAACACACCGGGGAGCTGTTTTTT. It translates to CASSPPKHTGELFF. Using reference TRBV18 and TRBJ2-2 for the parts outside the CDR3, the full variable domain is NAGVMQNPRHLVRRRGQEARLRCSPMKGHSHVYWYRQLPEEGLKFMVYLQKENIIDESGMPKERFSAEFPKEGPSILRIQQVVRGDSAAYFCASSPPKHTGELFFGEGSRLTVL.

The rearrangement links TRBV5-8 to TRBJ2-7; D uncertain. The CDR3 consists of 10 residues. The germline V gene encodes CDR1 SGHTS and CDR2 YDEGEE. The V and J ends lost 2 bases and 3 bases respectively, with 0 bases between them. The CDR3 bases are TGTGCCAGCAGCTTCTACGAGCAGTACTTC. It specifies CASSFYEQYF.

This rearrangement joins TRBV6-6 to TRBJ1-5; D gene uncertain. V lost 6 bases, J lost 7 bases, and 16 bases lay in between. Germline V CDR1 and CDR2: MNHNY, SVGAGI (reference sequence). The CDR3 contains 14 residues. The CDR3 DNA is TGTGCCAGCAGACACCAAGCGGGGAACCAGCCCCAGCATTTT. Translating it yields CASRHQAGNQPQHF.

V usage is TRBV27 and J usage is TRBJ2-7, with D perhaps assigned TRBD1 or TRBD2 (5 bases each). The CDR3 totals 14 residues. The V end was cut by 6 bases, the J end by 3 bases, with 15 bases between. In germline, CDR1 is MNHEY, CDR2 SMNVEV (reference sequence). CDR3 sequence reads: CASRVGRVVYEQYF. The CDR3 DNA is TGTGCCAGCAGGGTGGGGCGGGTGGTCTACGAGCAGTACTTC.